The rows below give T cell receptor beta chains drawn from one sample of a study of blood T cell repertoires in COVID-19. Using immunoSEQ multiplex PCR, the repertoire was profiled, and TCRdb retains in-frame clones only, with some absent. The sample consists of a few hundred thousand clones, 85% to 90% of them appearing once. The sequenced sample was PBMCs or T cells enriched from blood (not recorded which). These receptors came from a man between 18 and 29 years old who had recovered from COVID-19. Each CDR3 is given with its conserved first and last residue.

J gene: TRBJ2-3; V gene: TRBV7-3; CDR3 protein: CASSLGAKSTDTQYF
J gene: TRBJ1-3; V gene: TRBV28; CDR3 protein: CASSPGTGTGNTIYF
J gene: TRBJ2-1; V gene: TRBV12-3/TRBV12-4; CDR3 protein: CASSPDTTNEQFF
J gene: TRBJ2-3; V gene: TRBV6-5; CDR3 protein: CASSYSQGRGDTQYF
J gene: TRBJ1-1; V gene: TRBV14; CDR3 protein: CASSPRRAAEAFF
J gene: TRBJ2-1; V gene: TRBV28; CDR3 protein: CASNPAPGLRFF
J gene: TRBJ2-7; V gene: TRBV29-1; CDR3 protein: CSVDRTGHEQYF
J gene: TRBJ2-5; V gene: TRBV7-9; CDR3 protein: CASSLGSSGSLETQYF
J gene: TRBJ2-2; V gene: TRBV10-3; CDR3 protein: CAISSSLGPGELFF
J gene: TRBJ2-1; V gene: TRBV2; CDR3 protein: CASRSSGGSYNEQFF
J gene: TRBJ2-6; V gene: TRBV10-3; CDR3 protein: CAISETSGRASGANVLTF
J gene: TRBJ2-1; V gene: TRBV10-3; CDR3 protein: CAISGGLAGEQFF
J gene: TRBJ2-2; V gene: TRBV5-1; CDR3 protein: CASSLNGGELFF
J gene: TRBJ2-1; V gene: TRBV2; CDR3 protein: CASSVAGDNEQFF
J gene: TRBJ1-1; V gene: TRBV2; CDR3 protein: CASSKTQGNTEAFF
J gene: TRBJ2-7; V gene: TRBV5-5; CDR3 protein: CASSRKGTDPYEQYF
J gene: TRBJ2-5; V gene: TRBV5-4; CDR3 protein: CASSSSAGTSARETQYF
J gene: TRBJ2-3; V gene: TRBV6-4; CDR3 protein: CASSDSGSPRDTQYF
J gene: TRBJ2-2; V gene: TRBV6-5; CDR3 protein: CASHSGLNTGELFF
J gene: TRBJ1-5; V gene: TRBV2; CDR3 protein: CASSDVIRGGNQPQHF
J gene: TRBJ1-6; V gene: TRBV5-5; CDR3 protein: CASSSVFGGYNSPLHF
J gene: TRBJ2-2; V gene: TRBV5-8; CDR3 protein: CASPNRDRRYPNTGELFF
J gene: TRBJ1-6; V gene: TRBV5-1; CDR3 protein: CASSLVGQGDSPLHF
J gene: TRBJ1-4; V gene: TRBV12-3/TRBV12-4; CDR3 protein: CASSLHEKLFF
J gene: TRBJ2-7; V gene: TRBV6-2/TRBV6-3; CDR3 protein: CASSYSSLRQYF
J gene: TRBJ1-6; V gene: TRBV3-1/TRBV3-2; CDR3 protein: CASNPAGGNSPLHF
J gene: TRBJ1-2; V gene: TRBV28; CDR3 protein: CASSSSGTGSDYGYTF
J gene: TRBJ2-3; V gene: TRBV4-1; CDR3 protein: CASSQVSVPNTDTQYF
J gene: TRBJ2-7; V gene: TRBV7-3; CDR3 protein: CASSLTGPSVMNEQYF
J gene: TRBJ2-3; V gene: TRBV5-1; CDR3 protein: CASSGGLAGVADTQYF
J gene: TRBJ2-2; V gene: TRBV3-1/TRBV3-2; CDR3 protein: CASSQDDRHTGELFF
J gene: TRBJ2-2; V gene: TRBV25-1; CDR3 protein: CASSGTGLTGELFF
J gene: TRBJ1-4; V gene: TRBV18; CDR3 protein: CASSPPGQGEKLFF
J gene: TRBJ2-4; V gene: TRBV5-6; CDR3 protein: CASSSQGGQYF
J gene: TRBJ1-1; V gene: TRBV28; CDR3 protein: CASSSSRGGGTEAFF
J gene: TRBJ2-5; V gene: TRBV19; CDR3 protein: CASSILSGLNQETQYF
J gene: TRBJ2-1; V gene: TRBV6-5; CDR3 protein: CASSSDGGEDEQFF
J gene: TRBJ1-2; V gene: TRBV3-1/TRBV3-2; CDR3 protein: CASSPRGSNYGYTF
J gene: TRBJ1-1; V gene: TRBV19; CDR3 protein: CASSIFRSGANTEAFF
J gene: TRBJ2-4; V gene: TRBV10-3; CDR3 protein: CAISPGLAGGPDKNIQYF
J gene: TRBJ1-6; V gene: TRBV19; CDR3 protein: CASSILAPGVPDNSPLHF
J gene: TRBJ2-1; V gene: TRBV5-1; CDR3 protein: CASSLSGTSEFSEQFF
J gene: TRBJ2-1; V gene: TRBV29-1; CDR3 protein: CSPWGGESYNEQFF
J gene: TRBJ2-3; V gene: TRBV6-5; CDR3 protein: CASKVGGITDTQYF
J gene: TRBJ1-2; V gene: TRBV15; CDR3 protein: CATSRAGGNYGYTF
J gene: TRBJ2-3; V gene: TRBV19; CDR3 protein: CASSLGLVTDTQYF
J gene: TRBJ2-7; V gene: TRBV7-2; CDR3 protein: CASSSGTSGGSSYEQYF
J gene: TRBJ1-4; V gene: TRBV6-1; CDR3 protein: CASSESPGGIANEKLFF
J gene: TRBJ2-1; V gene: TRBV30; CDR3 protein: CAWSLAGGNRNEQFF
J gene: TRBJ1-1; V gene: TRBV10-3; CDR3 protein: CAISPGGNTEAFF
J gene: TRBJ2-1; V gene: TRBV19; CDR3 protein: CASSTSGTSGSDEQFF
J gene: TRBJ2-3; V gene: TRBV15; CDR3 protein: CATSRDLVDTQYF
J gene: TRBJ2-7; V gene: TRBV4-2; CDR3 protein: CASSHPGQGGSYEQYF